This record concerns one T cell receptor beta chain sequence. Its antigen is not known. Repertoires were generated with immunoSEQ multiplex PCR, while TCRdb's copy carries only in-frame clones and drops some. The data show roughly 76,000 clones, with just over 90% seen just once and less than 5% held by the top ten. The source of the sample is a study of resident and recirculating memory T cells in vitiligo. In the study overall: Samples were epidermis from two lesional and two nonlesional sites, plus PBMCs. Genomic DNA was extracted from whole homogenized samples, with no cell sorting.

The CDR3 is 15 amino acids. Germline CDR1 is SGHTA and CDR2 is FQGTGA. Trimming left V 5 bases short and J 5 bases short, with 18 bases between. Whole-study findings and limits: Non-conserved TCRs across sites and patients suggested distinct clones per lesion.

V gene TRBV7-3 combines with J gene TRBJ2-5, with TRBD2 as a possible D gene (6 bases). Material: blood. This TCR was sampled from a male donor with vitiligo. The DNA of the CDR3 is TGTGCCAGCAGCACCGGACTGGGGGGTAGGGAGACCCAGTACTTC. Protein sequence: CASSTGLGGRETQYF.